The 3 T cell receptor beta chains below were found in one sample sequenced in a study of technical replicates of blood from a few donors. Some clones are missing from TCRdb's copy, which holds only in-frame ones; the method was immunoSEQ multiplex PCR. The sample has approximately 85,000 clones; around 94% are singletons. Material: T cells isolated from PBMCs. These TCRs come from a human donor in good health.

The chain links TRBV21-1 to TRBJ2-3; the table names TRBD1, a call not compared with the DNA. TRBV21-1 is assigned pseudogene status. The CDR3 loop spans 15 amino acids. The CDR3 nucleotides read TGTGCCAGCAGCAATCGGGCAGGGCGTACAGATACGCAGTATTTT. Translating gives CASSNRAGRTDTQYF.

The J gene is TRBJ2-7, the V gene TRBV6-1, with 7 nucleotides matching TRBD2. This CDR3 is built from 13 residues. The V gene end was trimmed by 7 bases and the J gene end by 2 bases; junction bases not matched to a gene: 5. Germline loops: CDR1 MNHNS, CDR2 SASEGT. CDR3 loop: CASTGGSTYEQYF. The CDR3 nucleotides are TGTGCCAGCACGGGAGGCAGTACCTACGAGCAGTACTTC.

The chain is built from TRBV7-9 and TRBJ1-5, with D tentatively TRBD1 (6 bases). V lost 0 bases to trimming and J lost 7 bases, with 22 bases between them. The CDR3 has 18 residues. The V gene's germline CDR1 is SEHNR and CDR2 FQNEAQ (reference sequence). The CDR3 nucleotides read TGTGCCAGCAGCTTAGCCGGCCGGGGCCAGGGGATAGGGCAGCCCCAGCATTTT. It encodes CASSLAGRGQGIGQPQHF.